This TCR beta chain came from a study of cytomegalovirus exposure and HLA in healthy donors. Study findings and constraints: Three CMV-associated chains proved CMV antigen-specific in vitro. In a later analysis, most CMV-associated TCR beta chains appeared HLA-restricted. Associated with cytomegalovirus, according to the listing, were fewer than 200 TCR beta chains.

PCR involved 60 Vbeta and 13 Jbeta primers. As handled by the study authors: Roughly 80 million unique TCR beta chains, roughly 11 million shared, were counted in a later analysis. Assay: immunoSEQ multiplex PCR; the TCRdb copy retains only in-frame clones and omits some. The V and J calls and clone size were taken over from that table, and D and trimming were inferred from the DNA. The sample includes around 90,000 clones, 81% seen only once; the top ten take about a tenth. This CDR3 region has 14 residues. V lost 0 bases and J 6 bases, leaving 12 bases between the germline ends. The V gene's germline CDR1 is SGHRS and CDR2 YFSETQ. This clone occurred once. What it recognizes is unknown.

The material sequenced was PBMCs. The receptor was derived from a human donor in good health. The chain combines TRBV5-1 with TRBJ1-1; a weak D match, TRBD1 (5 bases). This chain's CDR3 is CASSLEGRRAEAFF. CDR3 nucleotide sequence: TGCGCCAGCAGCTTGGAGGGGCGCCGCGCTGAAGCTTTCTTT.